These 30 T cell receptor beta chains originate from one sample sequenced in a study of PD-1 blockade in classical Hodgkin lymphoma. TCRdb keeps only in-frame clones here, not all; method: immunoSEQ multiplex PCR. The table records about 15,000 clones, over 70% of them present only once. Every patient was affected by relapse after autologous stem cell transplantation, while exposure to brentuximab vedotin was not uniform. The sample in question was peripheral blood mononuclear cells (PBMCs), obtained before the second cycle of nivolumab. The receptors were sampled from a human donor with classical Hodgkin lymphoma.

The CDR3 DNA is TGTGCCAGCAGCGTAAGGAGCGGGGGTTACAATGAGCAGTTCTTC. This codes for CASSVRSGGYNEQFF. The chain is built from TRBV9 and TRBJ2-1; 8 nucleotides match TRBD2. The germline V gene has CDR1 SGDLS and CDR2 YYNGEE. V lost 1 base to trimming and J lost 4 bases; unmatched junction nucleotides: 4. This CDR3 has 15 residues.

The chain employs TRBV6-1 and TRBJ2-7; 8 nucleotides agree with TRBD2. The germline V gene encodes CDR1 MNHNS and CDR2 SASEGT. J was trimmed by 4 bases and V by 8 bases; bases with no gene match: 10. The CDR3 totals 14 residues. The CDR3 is CASVPGLGNYEQYF. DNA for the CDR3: TGTGCCAGCGTACCGGGACTAGGGAATTACGAGCAGTACTTC.

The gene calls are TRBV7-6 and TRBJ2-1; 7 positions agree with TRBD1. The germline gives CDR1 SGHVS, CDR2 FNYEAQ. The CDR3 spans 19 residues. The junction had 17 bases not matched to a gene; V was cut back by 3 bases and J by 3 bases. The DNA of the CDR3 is TGTGCCAGCAGCTTTAGAGGATCAGGACAGGCTAACTACTACAATGAGCAGTTCTTC. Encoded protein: CASSFRGSGQANYYNEQFF.

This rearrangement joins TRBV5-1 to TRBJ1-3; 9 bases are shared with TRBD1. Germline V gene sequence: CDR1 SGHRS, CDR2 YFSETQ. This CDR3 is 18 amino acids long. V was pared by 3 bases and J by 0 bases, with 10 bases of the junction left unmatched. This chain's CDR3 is CASSSQGAHFSSGNTIYF. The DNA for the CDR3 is TGCGCCAGCAGCTCACAGGGGGCCCACTTCTCCTCTGGAAACACCATATATTTT.

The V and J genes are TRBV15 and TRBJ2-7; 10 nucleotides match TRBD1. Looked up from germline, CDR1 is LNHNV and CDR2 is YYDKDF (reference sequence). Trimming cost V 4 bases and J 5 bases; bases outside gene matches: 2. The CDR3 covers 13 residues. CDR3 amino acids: CATSTGQGNEQYF. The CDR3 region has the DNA TGTGCCACCAGCACGGGACAGGGGAACGAGCAGTACTTC.

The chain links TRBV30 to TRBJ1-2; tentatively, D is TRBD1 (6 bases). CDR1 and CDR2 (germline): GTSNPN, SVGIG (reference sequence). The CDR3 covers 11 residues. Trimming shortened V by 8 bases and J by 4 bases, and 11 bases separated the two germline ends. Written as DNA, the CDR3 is TGTGCCCGAGGGGGGACCTATGGCTACACCTTC. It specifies CARGGTYGYTF.

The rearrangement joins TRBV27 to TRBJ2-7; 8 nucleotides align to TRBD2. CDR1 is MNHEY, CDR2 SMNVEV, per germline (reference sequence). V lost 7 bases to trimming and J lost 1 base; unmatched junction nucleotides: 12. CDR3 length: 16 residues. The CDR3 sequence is CASMPSRGGRSYEQYF. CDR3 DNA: TGTGCCAGCATGCCTTCTCGGGGGGGTAGGTCCTACGAGCAGTACTTC.

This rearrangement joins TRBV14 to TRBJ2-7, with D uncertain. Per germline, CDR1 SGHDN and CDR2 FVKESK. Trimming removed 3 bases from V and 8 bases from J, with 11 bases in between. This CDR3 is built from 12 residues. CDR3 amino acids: CASSHAPDKQYF. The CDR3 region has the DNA TGTGCCAGCAGCCACGCTCCTGACAAGCAGTACTTC.

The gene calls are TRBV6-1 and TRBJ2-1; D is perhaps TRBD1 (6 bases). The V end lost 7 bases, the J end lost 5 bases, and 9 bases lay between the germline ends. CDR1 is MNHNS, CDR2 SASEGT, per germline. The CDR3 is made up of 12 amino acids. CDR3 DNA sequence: TGTGCCAGCACCCGACAGGACAATGAGCAGTTCTTC. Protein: CASTRQDNEQFF.

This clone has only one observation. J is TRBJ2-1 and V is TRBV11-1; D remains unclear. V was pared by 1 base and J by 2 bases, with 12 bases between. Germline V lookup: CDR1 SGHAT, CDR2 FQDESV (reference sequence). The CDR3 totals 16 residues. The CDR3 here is CASSLVGARPYNEQFF. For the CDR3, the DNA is TGTGCCAGCAGCTTAGTAGGCGCTCGGCCCTACAATGAGCAGTTCTTC.

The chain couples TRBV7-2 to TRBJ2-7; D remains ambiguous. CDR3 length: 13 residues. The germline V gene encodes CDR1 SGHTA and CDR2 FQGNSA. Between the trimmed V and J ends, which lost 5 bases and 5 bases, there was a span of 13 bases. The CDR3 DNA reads TGTGCCAGCAGCCTTGGGTATGGGAACGAGCAGTACTTC. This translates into CASSLGYGNEQYF.

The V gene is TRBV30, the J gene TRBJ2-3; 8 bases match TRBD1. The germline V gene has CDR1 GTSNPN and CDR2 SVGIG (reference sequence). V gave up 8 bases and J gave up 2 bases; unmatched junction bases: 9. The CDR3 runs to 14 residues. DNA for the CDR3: TGTGCCCGGTCGCCGGGACAGGCCACAGATACGCAGTATTTT. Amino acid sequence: CARSPGQATDTQYF.

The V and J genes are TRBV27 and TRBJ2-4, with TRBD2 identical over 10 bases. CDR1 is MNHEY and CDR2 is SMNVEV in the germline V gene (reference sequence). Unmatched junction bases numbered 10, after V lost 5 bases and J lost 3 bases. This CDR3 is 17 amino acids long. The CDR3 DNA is TGTGCCAGCAGTAACCTTAGCGGGGGGTTGGACAAAAACATTCAGTACTTC. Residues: CASSNLSGGLDKNIQYF.

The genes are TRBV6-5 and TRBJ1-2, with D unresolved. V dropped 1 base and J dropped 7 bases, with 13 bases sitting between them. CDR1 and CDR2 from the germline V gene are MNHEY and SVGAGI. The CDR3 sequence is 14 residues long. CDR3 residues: CASSYLGMEVGYTF. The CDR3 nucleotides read TGTGCCAGCAGTTACTTGGGTATGGAGGTTGGCTACACCTTC.

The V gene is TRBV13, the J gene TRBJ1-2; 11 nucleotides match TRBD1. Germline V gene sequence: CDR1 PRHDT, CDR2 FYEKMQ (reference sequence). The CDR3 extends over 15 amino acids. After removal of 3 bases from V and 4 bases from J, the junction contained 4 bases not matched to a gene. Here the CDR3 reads CASSLGTGGSYGYTF. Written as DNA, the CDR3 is TGTGCCAGCAGCTTGGGGACAGGGGGTAGCTATGGCTACACCTTC.

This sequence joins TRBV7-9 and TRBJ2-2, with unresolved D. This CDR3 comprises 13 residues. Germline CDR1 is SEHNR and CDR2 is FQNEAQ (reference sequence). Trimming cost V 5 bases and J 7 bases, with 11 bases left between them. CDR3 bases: TGTGCCAGCAGCCCCAGTTTGATCGGGGAGCTGTTTTTT. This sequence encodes CASSPSLIGELFF.

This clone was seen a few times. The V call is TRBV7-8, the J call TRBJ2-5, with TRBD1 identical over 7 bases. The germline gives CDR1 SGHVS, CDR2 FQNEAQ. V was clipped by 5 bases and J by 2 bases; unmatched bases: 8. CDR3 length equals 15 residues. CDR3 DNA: TGTGCCAGCAGCCCGACCGGACAGGAACAAGAGACCCAGTACTTC. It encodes CASSPTGQEQETQYF.

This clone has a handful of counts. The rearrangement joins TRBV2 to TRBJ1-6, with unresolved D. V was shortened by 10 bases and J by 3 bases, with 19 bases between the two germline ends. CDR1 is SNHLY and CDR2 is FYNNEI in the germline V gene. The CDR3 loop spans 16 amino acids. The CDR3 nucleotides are TGTGCCACCAATGGAATCAACGGAGACTATAATTCACCCCTCCACTTT. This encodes CATNGINGDYNSPLHF.

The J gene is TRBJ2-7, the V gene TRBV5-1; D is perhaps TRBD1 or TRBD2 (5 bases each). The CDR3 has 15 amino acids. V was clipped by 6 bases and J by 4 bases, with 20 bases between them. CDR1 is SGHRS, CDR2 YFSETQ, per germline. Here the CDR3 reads CASTPRAGTFYEQYF. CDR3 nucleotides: TGCGCCAGCACCCCGCGCGCAGGGACGTTTTACGAGCAGTACTTC.

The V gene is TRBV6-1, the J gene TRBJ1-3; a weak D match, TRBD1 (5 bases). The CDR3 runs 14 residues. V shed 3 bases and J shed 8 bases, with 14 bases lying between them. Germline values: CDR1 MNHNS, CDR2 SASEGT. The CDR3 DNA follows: TGTGCCAGCAGTGATGGAGCAGGGCTAGACACCATATATTTT. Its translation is CASSDGAGLDTIYF.

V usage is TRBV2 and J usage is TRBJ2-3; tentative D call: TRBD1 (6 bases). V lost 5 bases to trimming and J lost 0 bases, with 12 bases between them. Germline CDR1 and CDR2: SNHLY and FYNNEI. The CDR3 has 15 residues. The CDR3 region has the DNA TGTGCCAGCAGTTTCAGGGGATTTAGCACAGATACGCAGTATTTT. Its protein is CASSFRGFSTDTQYF.

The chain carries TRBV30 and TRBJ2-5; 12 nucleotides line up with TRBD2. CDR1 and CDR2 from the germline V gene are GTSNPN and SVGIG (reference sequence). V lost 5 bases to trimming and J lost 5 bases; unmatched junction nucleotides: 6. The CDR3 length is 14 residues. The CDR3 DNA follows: TGTGCCTGGTGCCTAGCGGGGGGGCTCGAGACCCAGTACTTC. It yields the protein CAWCLAGGLETQYF.

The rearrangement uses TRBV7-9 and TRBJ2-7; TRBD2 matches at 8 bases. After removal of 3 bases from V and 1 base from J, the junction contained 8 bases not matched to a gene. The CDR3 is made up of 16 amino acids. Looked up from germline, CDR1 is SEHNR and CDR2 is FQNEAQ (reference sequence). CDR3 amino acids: CASSFHSGGRSYEQYF. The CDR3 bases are TGTGCCAGCAGCTTTCATTCAGGCGGGAGGTCCTACGAGCAGTACTTC.

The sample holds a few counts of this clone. The DNA for the CDR3 is TGTGCCAGCGGATCGGTGGGGGGGGGCAGAGTGACTGAAGCTTTCTTT. Amino acid sequence: CASGSVGGGRVTEAFF. The gene calls are TRBV27 and TRBJ1-1; D perhaps matches TRBD1 (6 bases). Deletions cut 8 bases from V and 5 bases from J, with 24 bases between. The CDR3 has 16 amino acids. Germline V gene lookup returns CDR1 MNHEY and CDR2 SMNVEV (reference sequence).

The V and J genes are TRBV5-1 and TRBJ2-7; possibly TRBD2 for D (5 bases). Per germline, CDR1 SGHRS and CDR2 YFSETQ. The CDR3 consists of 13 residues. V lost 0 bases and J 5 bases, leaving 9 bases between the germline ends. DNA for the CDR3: TGCGCCAGCAGCTTGGGAGGGCCCCACGAGCAGTACTTC. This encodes CASSLGGPHEQYF.

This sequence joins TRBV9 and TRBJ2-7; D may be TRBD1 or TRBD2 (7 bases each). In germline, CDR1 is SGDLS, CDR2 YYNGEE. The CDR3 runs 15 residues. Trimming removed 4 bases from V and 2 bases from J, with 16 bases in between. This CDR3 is CASSPGGGTAYEQYF. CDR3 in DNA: TGTGCCAGCAGCCCAGGGGGGGGGACTGCCTACGAGCAGTACTTC.

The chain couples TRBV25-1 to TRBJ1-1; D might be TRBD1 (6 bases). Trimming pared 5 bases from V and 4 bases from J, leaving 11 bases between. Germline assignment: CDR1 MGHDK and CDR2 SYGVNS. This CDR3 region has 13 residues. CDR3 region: CASSYGGLTEAFF. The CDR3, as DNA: TGTGCCAGCAGTTACGGGGGGCTCACTGAAGCTTTCTTT. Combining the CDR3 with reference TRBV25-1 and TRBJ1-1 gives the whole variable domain EADIYQTPRYLVIGTGKKITLECSQTMGHDKMYWYQQDPGMELHLIHYSYGVNSTEKGDLSSESTVSRIRTEHFPLTLESARPSHTSQYLCASSYGGLTEAFFGQGTRLTVV.

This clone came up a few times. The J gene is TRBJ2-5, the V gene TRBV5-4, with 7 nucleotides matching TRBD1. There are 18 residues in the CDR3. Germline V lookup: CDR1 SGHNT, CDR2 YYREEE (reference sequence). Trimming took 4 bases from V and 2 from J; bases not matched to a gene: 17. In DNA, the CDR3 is TGTGCCAGCAGCGCACCGGGACAGCATCCCTGGGGGCAAGAGACCCAGTACTTC. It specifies CASSAPGQHPWGQETQYF.

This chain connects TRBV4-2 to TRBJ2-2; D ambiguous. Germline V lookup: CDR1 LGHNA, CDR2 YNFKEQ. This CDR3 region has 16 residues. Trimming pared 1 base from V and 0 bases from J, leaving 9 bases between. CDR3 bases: TGTGCCAGCAGCCAAGTGTGGCAGTCGAACACCGGGGAGCTGTTTTTT. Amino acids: CASSQVWQSNTGELFF.

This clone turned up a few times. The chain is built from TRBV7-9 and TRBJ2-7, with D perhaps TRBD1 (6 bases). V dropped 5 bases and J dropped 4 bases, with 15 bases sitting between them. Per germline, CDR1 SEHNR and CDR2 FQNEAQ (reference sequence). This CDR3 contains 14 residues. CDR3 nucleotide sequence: TGTGCCAGCAGCAGTGACAGGCCACCATACGAGCAGTACTTC. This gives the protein CASSSDRPPYEQYF.